This T cell receptor beta chain stems from a study of T-cell memory formation after mild COVID-19. Study-wide results and caveats: Certain responding clones were present in pre-infection memory, suggesting participation of cross-reactive memory.

Many counts were recorded for this clonotype. No antigen is known for it. The CDR3 sequence is 14 residues long. V dropped 4 bases and J dropped 0 bases, with 7 bases sitting between them. A 5'RACE reaction primed in the constant segment made cDNA libraries of TCR alpha and TCR beta, and these carried sample barcodes and UMIs. TCRdb ran MiXCR on the 5' RACE reads and lists one entry per CDR3 protein. Of about 340,000 distinct CDR3 sequences listed, more than 15% are singletons. The sample consisted of PBMCs or a T cell subset sorted from them (not recorded which). J is TRBJ1-5 and V is TRBV12-3 or TRBV12-4; no clear D. This clonotype was obtained from a man younger than 35 who had mild COVID-19 (a few samples of this study predate the infection). Cell type and time point are not known. CDR3 DNA sequence: TGTGCCAGCAGTTATCAGTATAGCAATCAGCCCCAGCATTTT. Protein sequence: CASSYQYSNQPQHF.